Presented here are 11 T cell receptor beta chains from one specimen sequenced in a study of blood T cell repertoires in COVID-19. Generated by immunoSEQ multiplex PCR, the TCRdb table keeps only in-frame clones and is missing some. The table has about 250,000 clones, roughly 90% seen once. Sample: peripheral blood. These TCRs come from a woman aged 60-75 years with COVID-19, enrolled during active disease.

This chain links TRBV7-9 with TRBJ1-3; no reliable D call. The CDR3 length is 18 residues. Germline loops: CDR1 SEHNR, CDR2 FQNEAQ (reference sequence). Trimming removed 2 bases at V and 0 bases at J, with 17 bases between. The CDR3 DNA sequence: TGTGCCAGCAGCTTAAGAGCTTACGTGAACAGCTCTGGAAACACCATATATTTT. Its translation: CASSLRAYVNSSGNTIYF.

V is TRBV5-1 and J is TRBJ1-1, with a tentative D call TRBD1 (6 bases). CDR3 length: 17 amino acids. V was pared by 0 bases and J by 0 bases, with 15 bases between. Germline-derived CDR1 and CDR2 are SGHRS and YFSETQ. The CDR3 spells CASSLGRGLGMNTEAFF. CDR3 DNA: TGCGCCAGCAGCTTGGGTAGGGGGTTGGGGATGAACACTGAAGCTTTCTTT.

V gene TRBV6-6 combines with J gene TRBJ1-4; D remains unclear. The germline V gene encodes CDR1 MNHNY and CDR2 SVGAGI (reference sequence). V was trimmed by 0 bases and J by 7 bases, leaving 15 bases between them. CDR3 length: 16 residues. The CDR3 loop reads CASSYSRGLKGEKLFF. The CDR3 DNA is TGTGCCAGCAGTTACTCGCGGGGTTTGAAGGGTGAAAAACTGTTTTTT.

The chain carries TRBV10-3 and TRBJ2-2; no clear D. The CDR3 spans 17 residues. Looked up from germline, CDR1 is ENHRY and CDR2 is SYGVKD. Trimming removed 6 bases at V and 6 bases at J, with 23 bases between. For the CDR3, the DNA is TGTGCCATCAGGAACCTACCCGACGGCCTGGGCTCCGGGGAGCTGTTTTTT. Protein: CAIRNLPDGLGSGELFF.

The chain has TRBV5-1 and TRBJ1-1; 7 bases are shared with TRBD1. Trimming cost V 3 bases and J 0 bases; bases outside gene matches: 2. CDR1 and CDR2 from the germline V gene are SGHRS and YFSETQ. The CDR3 runs 14 residues. The CDR3 region is CASSWDSMNTEAFF. The CDR3 DNA reads TGCGCCAGCAGCTGGGACAGTATGAACACTGAAGCTTTCTTT.

The chain employs TRBV15 and TRBJ2-2; D may be TRBD1 (5 bases). Looked up from germline, CDR1 is LNHNV and CDR2 is YYDKDF (reference sequence). V was cut by 2 bases and J by 7 bases, with 20 bases left in between. The CDR3 contains 17 residues. The CDR3 DNA sequence: TGTGCCACCAGCAGATCCATAGGATGGGGAACAGGCGGGGAGCTGTTTTTT. Protein product: CATSRSIGWGTGGELFF.

The V gene is TRBV19, the J gene TRBJ2-5; tentative D call: TRBD1 (6 bases). The germline CDR1 and CDR2 sequences are LNHDA and SQIVND (reference sequence). This CDR3 comprises 12 residues. Trimming shortened V by 9 bases and J by 5 bases, and 13 bases separated the two germline ends. The CDR3 protein is CASGQHTETQYF. In nucleotides, the CDR3 is TGTGCCAGCGGACAGCACACGGAGACCCAGTACTTC.

This rearrangement joins TRBV15 to TRBJ2-5; a possible D gene is TRBD2 (5 bases). This CDR3 contains 13 residues. Trimming removed 1 base at V and 5 bases at J, with 8 bases between. Germline lookup yields CDR1 LNHNV and CDR2 YYDKDF (reference sequence). The CDR3 DNA follows: TGTGCCACCAGCAGAGGACCGGGGGAGACCCAGTACTTC. Its protein is CATSRGPGETQYF.

The chain couples TRBV7-9 to TRBJ1-1, with D hard to call. Trimming took off 5 bases at V and 2 bases at J, with 15 bases between the two ends. The CDR3 runs 15 residues. CDR1 and CDR2 from the germline V gene are SEHNR and FQNEAQ (reference sequence). The CDR3 loop is CASSPGVAANTEAFF. In DNA form, the CDR3 reads TGTGCCAGCAGCCCCGGGGTGGCAGCCAACACTGAAGCTTTCTTT.

V gene TRBV5-1 combines with J gene TRBJ1-1; TRBD1 matches at 9 bases. With V trimmed by 2 bases and J by 5 bases, 7 bases remained unmatched. The CDR3 runs 15 residues. CDR1 SGHRS and CDR2 YFSETQ come from the germline V gene. In nucleotides, the CDR3 is TGCGCCAGCAGCTTTCTACAGGGGGCGAGGACTGAAGCTTTCTTT. It is translated as CASSFLQGARTEAFF.

This chain links TRBV5-1 with TRBJ2-3; TRBD2 is a possible D gene (5 bases). CDR1 and CDR2 from the germline V gene are SGHRS and YFSETQ. This CDR3 has 15 residues. V was pared by 1 base and J by 3 bases, with 12 bases between. The CDR3 reads CASSLWGDGTDTQYF. The CDR3 bases are TGCGCCAGCAGCTTGTGGGGAGATGGAACAGATACGCAGTATTTT.